This T cell receptor beta chain originates from a study of blood T cell repertoires in COVID-19. At the level of the study: The samples span acute and convalescent COVID-19 from the United States, Italy and Spain.

This study enrolled people aged about 18 to 95 from about two dozen US geographic areas. Clinical history reported by participants formed the basis on which cohorts were assigned. Generated by immunoSEQ multiplex PCR, the TCRdb table keeps only in-frame clones and is missing some. The sample includes 300,000 to 400,000 clones, around 90% of them seen just once. Germline CDR1 MNHNY, CDR2 SVGAGI (reference sequence). This CDR3 has 15 amino acids. After removal of 3 bases from V and 3 bases from J, the junction contained 5 bases not matched to a gene. The chain couples TRBV6-6 to TRBJ2-7; 10 bases line up with TRBD1. Specimen: PBMCs or T cells enriched from blood (not recorded which). This TCR came from a man aged 55 to 70 who had recovered from COVID-19. The CDR3 DNA follows: TGTGCCAGCAGTTATAGACAGGGGGCGAGCTACGAGCAGTACTTC. Translating gives CASSYRQGASYEQYF.